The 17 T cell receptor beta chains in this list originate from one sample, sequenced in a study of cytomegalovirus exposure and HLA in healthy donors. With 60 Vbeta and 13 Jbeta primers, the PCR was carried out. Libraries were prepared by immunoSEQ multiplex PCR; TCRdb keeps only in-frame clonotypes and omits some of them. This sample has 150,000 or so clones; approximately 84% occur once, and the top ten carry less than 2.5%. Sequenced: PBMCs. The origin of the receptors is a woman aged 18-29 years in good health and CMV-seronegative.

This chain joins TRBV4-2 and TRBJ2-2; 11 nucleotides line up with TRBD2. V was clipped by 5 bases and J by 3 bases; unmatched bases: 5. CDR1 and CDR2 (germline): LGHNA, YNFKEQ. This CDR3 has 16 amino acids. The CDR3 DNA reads TGTGCCAGCAGCGACCCGGGACTAGCGGACACCGGGGAGCTGTTTTTT. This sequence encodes CASSDPGLADTGELFF.

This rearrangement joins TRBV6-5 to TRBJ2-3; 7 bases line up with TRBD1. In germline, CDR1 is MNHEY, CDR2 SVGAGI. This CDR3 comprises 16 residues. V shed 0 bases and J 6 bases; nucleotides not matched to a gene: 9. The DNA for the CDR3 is TGTGCCAGCAGTTACTCGACCGCTCGGGGACAGGATACGCAGTATTTT. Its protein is CASSYSTARGQDTQYF.

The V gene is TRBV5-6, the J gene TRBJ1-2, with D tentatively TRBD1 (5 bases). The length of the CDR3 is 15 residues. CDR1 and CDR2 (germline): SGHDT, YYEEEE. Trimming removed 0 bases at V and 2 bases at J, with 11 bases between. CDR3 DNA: TGTGCCAGCAGCTTGGTCTCAGGGATAAACTATGGCTACACCTTC. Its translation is CASSLVSGINYGYTF.

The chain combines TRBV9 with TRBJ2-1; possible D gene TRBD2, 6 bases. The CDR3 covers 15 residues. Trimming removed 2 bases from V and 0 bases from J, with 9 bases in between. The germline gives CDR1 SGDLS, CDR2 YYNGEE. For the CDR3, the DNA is TGTGCCAGCAGCGTTAGCGGTAGCTCCTACAATGAGCAGTTCTTC. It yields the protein CASSVSGSSYNEQFF.

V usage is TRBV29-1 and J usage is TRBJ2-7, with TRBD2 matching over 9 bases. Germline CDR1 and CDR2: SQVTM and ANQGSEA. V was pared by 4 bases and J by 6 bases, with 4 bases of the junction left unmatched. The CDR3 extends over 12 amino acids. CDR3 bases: TGCAGCGTTGGGCGGGGGGGGTCCGAGCAGTACTTC. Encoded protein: CSVGRGGSEQYF.

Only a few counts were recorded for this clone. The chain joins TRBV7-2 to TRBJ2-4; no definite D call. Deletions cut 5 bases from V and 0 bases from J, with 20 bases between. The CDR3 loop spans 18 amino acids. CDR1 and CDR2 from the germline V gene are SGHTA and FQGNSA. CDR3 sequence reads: CASSLEDRGKLAKNIQYF. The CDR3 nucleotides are TGTGCCAGCAGCCTCGAGGATCGCGGAAAGCTAGCCAAAAACATTCAGTACTTC.

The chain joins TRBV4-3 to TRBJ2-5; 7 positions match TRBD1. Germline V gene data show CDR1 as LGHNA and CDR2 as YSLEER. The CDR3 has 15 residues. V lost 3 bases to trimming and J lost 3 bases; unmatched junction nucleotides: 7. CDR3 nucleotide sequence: TGCGCCAGCAGCCATGGCCCCGGGACAGAAGAGACCCAGTACTTC. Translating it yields CASSHGPGTEETQYF.

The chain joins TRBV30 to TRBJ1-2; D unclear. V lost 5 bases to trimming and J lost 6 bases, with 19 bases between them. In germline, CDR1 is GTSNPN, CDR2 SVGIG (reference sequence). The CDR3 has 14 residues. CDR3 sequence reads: CAWLSGSFRDGYTF. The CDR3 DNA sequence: TGTGCCTGGTTGTCTGGGTCCTTTCGGGATGGCTACACCTTC.

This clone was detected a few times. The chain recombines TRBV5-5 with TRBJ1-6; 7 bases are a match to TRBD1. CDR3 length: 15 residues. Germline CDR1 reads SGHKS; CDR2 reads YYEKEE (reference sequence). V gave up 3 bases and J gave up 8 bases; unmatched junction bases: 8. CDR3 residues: CASSSSGTVYSPLHF. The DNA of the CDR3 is TGTGCCAGCAGCTCATCCGGGACAGTCTATTCACCCCTCCACTTT.

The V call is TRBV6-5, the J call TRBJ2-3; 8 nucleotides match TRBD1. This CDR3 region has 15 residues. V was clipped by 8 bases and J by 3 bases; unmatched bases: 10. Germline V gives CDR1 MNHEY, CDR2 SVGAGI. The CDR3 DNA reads TGTGCCAGCGCTCCTGCAGGGGGCTTGACAGATACGCAGTATTTT. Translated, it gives CASAPAGGLTDTQYF.

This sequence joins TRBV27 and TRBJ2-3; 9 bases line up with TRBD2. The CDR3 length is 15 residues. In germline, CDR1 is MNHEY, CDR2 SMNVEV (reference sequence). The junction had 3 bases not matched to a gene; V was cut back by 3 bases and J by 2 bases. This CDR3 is CASSFSSGDTDTQYF. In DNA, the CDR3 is TGTGCCAGCAGTTTTTCTAGCGGGGACACAGATACGCAGTATTTT.

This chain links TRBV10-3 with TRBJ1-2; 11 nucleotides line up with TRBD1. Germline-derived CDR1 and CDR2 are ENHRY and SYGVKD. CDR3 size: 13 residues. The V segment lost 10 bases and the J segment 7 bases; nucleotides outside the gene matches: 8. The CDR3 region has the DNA TGTGCCACTGGCCCGGACAGGGGGCTTGGCTACACCTTC. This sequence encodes CATGPDRGLGYTF.

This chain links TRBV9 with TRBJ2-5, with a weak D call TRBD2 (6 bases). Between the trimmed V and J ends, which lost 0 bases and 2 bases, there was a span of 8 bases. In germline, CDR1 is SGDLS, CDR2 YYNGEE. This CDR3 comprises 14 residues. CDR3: CASSVGGTQETQYF. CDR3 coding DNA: TGTGCCAGCAGCGTAGGCGGGACTCAAGAGACCCAGTACTTC.

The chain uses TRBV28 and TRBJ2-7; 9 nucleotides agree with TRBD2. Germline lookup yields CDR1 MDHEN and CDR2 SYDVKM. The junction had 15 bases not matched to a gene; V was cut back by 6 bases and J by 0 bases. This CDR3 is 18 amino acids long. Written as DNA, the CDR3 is TGTGCCAGCAGCCCGGGGGAGCGGGGGGTCCTAAGCTCCTACGAGCAGTACTTC. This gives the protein CASSPGERGVLSSYEQYF.

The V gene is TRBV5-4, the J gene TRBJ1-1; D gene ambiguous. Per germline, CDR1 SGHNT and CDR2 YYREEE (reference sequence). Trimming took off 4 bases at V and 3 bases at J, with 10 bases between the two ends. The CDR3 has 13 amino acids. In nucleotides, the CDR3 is TGTGCCAGCAGCCGATTAAGAGACACTGAAGCTTTCTTT. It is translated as CASSRLRDTEAFF. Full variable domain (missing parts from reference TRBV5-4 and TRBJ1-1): ETGVTQSPTHLIKTRGQQVTLRCSSQSGHNTVSWYQQALGQGPQFIFQYYREEENGRGNFPPRFSGLQFPNYSSELNVNALELDDSALYLCASSRLRDTEAFFGQGTRLTVV.

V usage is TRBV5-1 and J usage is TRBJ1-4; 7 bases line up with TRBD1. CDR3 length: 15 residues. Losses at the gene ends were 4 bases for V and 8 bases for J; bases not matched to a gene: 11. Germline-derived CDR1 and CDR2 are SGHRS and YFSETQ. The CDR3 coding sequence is TGCGCCAGCAGCATCGAGAGGGGGCGAGGCGAAAAACTGTTTTTT. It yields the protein CASSIERGRGEKLFF. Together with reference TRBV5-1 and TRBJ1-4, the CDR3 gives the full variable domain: KAGVTQTPRYLIKTRGQQVTLSCSPISGHRSVSWYQQTPGQGLQFLFEYFSETQRNKGNFPGRFSGRQFSNSRSEMNVSTLELGDSALYLCASSIERGRGEKLFFGSGTQLSVL.

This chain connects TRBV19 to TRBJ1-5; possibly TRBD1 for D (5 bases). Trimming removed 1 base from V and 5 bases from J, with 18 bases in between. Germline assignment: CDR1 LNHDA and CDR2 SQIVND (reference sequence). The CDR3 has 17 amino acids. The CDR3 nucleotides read TGTGCCAGTAGTATAGGATGGGGCCGATTGCCCGATCAGCCCCAGCATTTT. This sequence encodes CASSIGWGRLPDQPQHF. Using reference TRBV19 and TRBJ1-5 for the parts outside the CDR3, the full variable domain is DGGITQSPKYLFRKEGQNVTLSCEQNLNHDAMYWYRQDPGQGLRLIYYSQIVNDFQKGDIAEGYSVSREKKESFPLTVTSAQKNPTAFYLCASSIGWGRLPDQPQHFGDGTRLSIL.